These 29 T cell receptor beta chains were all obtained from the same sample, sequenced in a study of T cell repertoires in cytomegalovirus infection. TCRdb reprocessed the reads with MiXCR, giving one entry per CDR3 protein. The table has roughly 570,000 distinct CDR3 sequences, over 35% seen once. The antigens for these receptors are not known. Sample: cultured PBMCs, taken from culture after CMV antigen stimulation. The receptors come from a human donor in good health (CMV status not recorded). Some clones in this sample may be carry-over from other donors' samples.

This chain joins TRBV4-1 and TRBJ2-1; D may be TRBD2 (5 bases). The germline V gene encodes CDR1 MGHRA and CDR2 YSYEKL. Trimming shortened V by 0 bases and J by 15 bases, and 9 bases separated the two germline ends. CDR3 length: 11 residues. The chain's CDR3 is CASSQEGERFF. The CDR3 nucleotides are TGCGCCAGCAGCCAAGAGGGAGAACGGTTCTTC.

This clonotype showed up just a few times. As DNA, the CDR3 is TGTGCCAGCAGCTTGACGGCCCCTGGAAACACCATATATTTT. Translating it yields CASSLTAPGNTIYF. This chain joins TRBV5-6 and TRBJ1-3; D gene unclear. The germline gives CDR1 SGHDT, CDR2 YYEEEE. This CDR3 contains 14 residues. Trimming removed 1 base from V and 2 bases from J, with 7 bases in between.

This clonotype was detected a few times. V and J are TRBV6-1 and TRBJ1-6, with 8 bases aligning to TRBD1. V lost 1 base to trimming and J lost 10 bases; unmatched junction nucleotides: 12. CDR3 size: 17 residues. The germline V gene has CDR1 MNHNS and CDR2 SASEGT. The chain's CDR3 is CASSEVQGGAGGSPLHF. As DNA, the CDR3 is TGTGCCAGCAGTGAAGTACAGGGGGGGGCGGGAGGGTCACCCCTCCACTTT.

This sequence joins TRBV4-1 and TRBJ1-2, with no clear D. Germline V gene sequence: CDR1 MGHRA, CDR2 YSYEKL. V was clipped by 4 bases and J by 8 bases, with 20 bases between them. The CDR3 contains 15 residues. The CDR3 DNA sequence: TGCGCCAGCAGCCCCACGATGGTGGAGGGCGGGGGCTACACCTTC. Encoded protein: CASSPTMVEGGGYTF.

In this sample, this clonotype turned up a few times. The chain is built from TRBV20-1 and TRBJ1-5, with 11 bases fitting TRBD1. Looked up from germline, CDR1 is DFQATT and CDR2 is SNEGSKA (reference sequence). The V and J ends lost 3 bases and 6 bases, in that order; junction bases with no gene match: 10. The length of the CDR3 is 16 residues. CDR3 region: CSASESQGQGGQPQHF. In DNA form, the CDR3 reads TGCAGTGCTAGCGAAAGCCAGGGACAGGGGGGTCAGCCCCAGCATTTT.

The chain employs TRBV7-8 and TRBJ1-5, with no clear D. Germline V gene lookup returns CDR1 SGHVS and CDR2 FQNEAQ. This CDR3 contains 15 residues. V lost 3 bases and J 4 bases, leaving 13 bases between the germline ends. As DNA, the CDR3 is TGTGCCAGCAGCTTCCAGAGGGCCGAGAATCAGCCCCAGCATTTT. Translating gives CASSFQRAENQPQHF.

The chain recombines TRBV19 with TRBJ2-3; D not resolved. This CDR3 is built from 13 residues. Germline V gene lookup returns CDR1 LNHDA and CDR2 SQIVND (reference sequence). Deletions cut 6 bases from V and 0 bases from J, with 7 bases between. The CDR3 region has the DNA TGTGCCAGTAGGTACTCTAGCACAGATACGCAGTATTTT. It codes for CASRYSSTDTQYF.

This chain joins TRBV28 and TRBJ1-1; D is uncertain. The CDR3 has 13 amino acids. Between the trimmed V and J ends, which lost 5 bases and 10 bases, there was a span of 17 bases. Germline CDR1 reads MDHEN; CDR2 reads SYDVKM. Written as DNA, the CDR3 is TGTGCCAGCAGTCTTCTTGGGGAGGTCGGAGCTTTCTTT. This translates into CASSLLGEVGAFF.

In DNA form, the CDR3 reads TGCAGCGTTGTGCCGGGGTTAAATCAGCCCCAGCATTTT. Amino acids: CSVVPGLNQPQHF. The chain uses TRBV29-1 and TRBJ1-5, with unresolved D. CDR3 length: 13 amino acids. In germline, CDR1 is SQVTM, CDR2 ANQGSEA. V lost 4 bases, J lost 4 bases, and 11 bases lay in between.

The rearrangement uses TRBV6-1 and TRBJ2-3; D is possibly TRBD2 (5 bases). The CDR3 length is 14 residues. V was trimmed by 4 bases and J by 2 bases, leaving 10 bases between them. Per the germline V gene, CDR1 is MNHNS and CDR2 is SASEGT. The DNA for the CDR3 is TGTGCCAGCAGTGCGCTAGCCTCCACAGATACGCAGTATTTT. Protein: CASSALASTDTQYF.

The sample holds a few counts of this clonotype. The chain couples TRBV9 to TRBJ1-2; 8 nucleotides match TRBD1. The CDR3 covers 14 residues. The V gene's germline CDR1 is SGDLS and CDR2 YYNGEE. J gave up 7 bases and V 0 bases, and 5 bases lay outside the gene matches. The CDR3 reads CASSVGGQGSGYTF. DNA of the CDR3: TGTGCCAGCAGCGTAGGCGGACAGGGAAGTGGCTACACCTTC.

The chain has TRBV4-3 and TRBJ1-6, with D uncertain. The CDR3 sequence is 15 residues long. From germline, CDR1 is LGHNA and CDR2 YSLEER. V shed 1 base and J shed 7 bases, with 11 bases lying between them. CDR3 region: CASSQVAGVNSPLHF. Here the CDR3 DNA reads TGCGCCAGCAGCCAAGTAGCCGGGGTCAATTCACCCCTCCACTTT.

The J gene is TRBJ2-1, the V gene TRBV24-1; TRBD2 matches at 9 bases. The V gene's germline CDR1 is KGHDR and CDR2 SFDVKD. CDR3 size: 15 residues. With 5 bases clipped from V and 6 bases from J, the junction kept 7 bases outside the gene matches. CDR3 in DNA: TGTGCCACCAGTGTGAGCGGGGGGCACCTCAATGAGCAGTTCTTC. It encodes CATSVSGGHLNEQFF.

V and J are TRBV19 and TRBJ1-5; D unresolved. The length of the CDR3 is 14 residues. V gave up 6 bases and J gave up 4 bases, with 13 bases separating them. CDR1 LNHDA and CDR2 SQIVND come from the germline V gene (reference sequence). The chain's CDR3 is CASRRGPTNQPQHF. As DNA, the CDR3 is TGTGCCAGTAGGAGAGGACCGACTAATCAGCCCCAGCATTTT.

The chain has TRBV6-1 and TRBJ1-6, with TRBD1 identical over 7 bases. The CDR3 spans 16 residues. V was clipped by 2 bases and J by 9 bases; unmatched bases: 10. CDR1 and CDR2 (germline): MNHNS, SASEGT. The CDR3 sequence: CASSEFNRGTGSPLHF. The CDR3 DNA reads TGTGCCAGCAGTGAATTTAACAGGGGAACGGGTTCACCCCTCCACTTT.

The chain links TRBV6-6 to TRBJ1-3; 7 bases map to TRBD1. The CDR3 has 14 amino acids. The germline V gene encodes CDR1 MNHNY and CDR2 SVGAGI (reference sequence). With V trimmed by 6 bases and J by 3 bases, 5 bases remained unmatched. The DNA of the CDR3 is TGTGCCAGCAGCCTCACAGGGGTTGGAAACACCATATATTTT. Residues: CASSLTGVGNTIYF.

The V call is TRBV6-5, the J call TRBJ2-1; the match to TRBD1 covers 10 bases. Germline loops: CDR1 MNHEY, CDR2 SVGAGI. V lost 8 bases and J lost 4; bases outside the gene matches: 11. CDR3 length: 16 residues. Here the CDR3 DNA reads TGTGCCAGCCTACTATCCTTGGGACAGGGGTACAATGAGCAGTTCTTC. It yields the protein CASLLSLGQGYNEQFF.

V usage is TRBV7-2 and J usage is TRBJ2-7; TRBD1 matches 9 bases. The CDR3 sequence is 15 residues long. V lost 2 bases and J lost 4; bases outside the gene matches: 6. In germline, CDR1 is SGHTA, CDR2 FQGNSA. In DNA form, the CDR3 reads TGTGCCAGCAGCTTAAGTTGGGGACAGGGATACGAGCAGTACTTC. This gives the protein CASSLSWGQGYEQYF.

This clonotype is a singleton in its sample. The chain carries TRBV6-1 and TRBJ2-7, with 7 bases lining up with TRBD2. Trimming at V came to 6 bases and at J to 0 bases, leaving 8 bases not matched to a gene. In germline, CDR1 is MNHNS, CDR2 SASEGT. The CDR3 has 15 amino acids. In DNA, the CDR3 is TGTGCCAGCAGAAAAGGGACTAAAAGCTCCTACGAGCAGTACTTC. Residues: CASRKGTKSSYEQYF.

The CDR3 here is CASSLRDRDTQYF. CDR3 in DNA: TGTGCCAGCAGTTTAAGGGACAGAGATACGCAGTATTTT. The chain combines TRBV28 with TRBJ2-3; 7 bases map to TRBD1. CDR1 MDHEN and CDR2 SYDVKM come from the germline V gene. The CDR3 consists of 13 residues. Losses at the gene ends were 2 bases for V and 5 bases for J; bases not matched to a gene: 1.

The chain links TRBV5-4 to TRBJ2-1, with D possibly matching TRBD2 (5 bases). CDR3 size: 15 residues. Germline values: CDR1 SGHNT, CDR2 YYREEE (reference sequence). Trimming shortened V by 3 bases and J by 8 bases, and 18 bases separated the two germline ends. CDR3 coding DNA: TGTGCCAGCAGCTCTGGCCTAGCCGAGGGCCATGAGCAGTTCTTC. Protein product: CASSSGLAEGHEQFF.

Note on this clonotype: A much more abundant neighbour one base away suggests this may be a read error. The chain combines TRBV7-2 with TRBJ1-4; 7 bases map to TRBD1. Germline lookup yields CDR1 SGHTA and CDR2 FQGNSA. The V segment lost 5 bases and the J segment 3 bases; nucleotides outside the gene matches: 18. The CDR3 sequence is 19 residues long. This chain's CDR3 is CASSGSPGGQYTANEKLFF. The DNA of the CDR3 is TGTGCCAGCAGCGGCAGTCCAGGGGGTCAATACACTGCTAATGAAAAACTGTTTTTT.

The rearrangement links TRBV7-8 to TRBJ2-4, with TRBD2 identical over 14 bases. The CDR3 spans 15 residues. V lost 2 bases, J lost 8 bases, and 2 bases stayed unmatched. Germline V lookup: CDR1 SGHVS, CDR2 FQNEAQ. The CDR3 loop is CASSLTTSGRDIQYF. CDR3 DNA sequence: TGTGCCAGCAGCTTAACGACTAGCGGGAGGGACATTCAGTACTTC.

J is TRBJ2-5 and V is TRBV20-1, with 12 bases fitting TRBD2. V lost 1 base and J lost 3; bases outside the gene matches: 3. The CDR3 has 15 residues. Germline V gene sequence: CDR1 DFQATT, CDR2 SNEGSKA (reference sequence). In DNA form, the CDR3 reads TGCAGTGCTAGAGGTCCTAGCGGGGGGGAAGAGACCCAGTACTTC. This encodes CSARGPSGGEETQYF.

The CDR3 DNA reads TGTGCCAGCAGCGTAAACCTAGCGGGATTGTATGATCGCTACAATGAGCAGTTCTTC. Translation: CASSVNLAGLYDRYNEQFF. The chain couples TRBV7-9 to TRBJ2-1; 9 bases align to TRBD2. CDR1 and CDR2 from the germline V gene are SEHNR and FQNEAQ (reference sequence). This CDR3 has 19 amino acids. Trimming cost V 5 bases and J 3 bases; bases outside gene matches: 17.

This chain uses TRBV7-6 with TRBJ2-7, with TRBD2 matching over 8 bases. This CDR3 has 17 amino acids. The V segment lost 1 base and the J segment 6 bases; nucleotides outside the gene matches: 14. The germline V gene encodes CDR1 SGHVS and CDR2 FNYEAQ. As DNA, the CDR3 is TGTGCCAGCAGCTTAGAGGGCGGCGGGGGGCGCTCGTTCGAGCAGTACTTC. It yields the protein CASSLEGGGGRSFEQYF. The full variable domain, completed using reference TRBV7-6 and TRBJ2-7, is GAGVSQSPRYKVTKRGQDVALRCDPISGHVSLYWYRQALGQGPEFLTYFNYEAQQDKSGLPNDRFSAERPEGSISTLTIQRTEQRDSAMYRCASSLEGGGGRSFEQYFGPGTRLTVT.

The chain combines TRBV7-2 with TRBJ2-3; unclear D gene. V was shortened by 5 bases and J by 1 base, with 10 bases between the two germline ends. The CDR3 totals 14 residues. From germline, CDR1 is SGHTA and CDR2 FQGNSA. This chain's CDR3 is CASSPTTGTDTQYF. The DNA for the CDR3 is TGTGCCAGCAGCCCTACCACTGGCACAGATACGCAGTATTTT.

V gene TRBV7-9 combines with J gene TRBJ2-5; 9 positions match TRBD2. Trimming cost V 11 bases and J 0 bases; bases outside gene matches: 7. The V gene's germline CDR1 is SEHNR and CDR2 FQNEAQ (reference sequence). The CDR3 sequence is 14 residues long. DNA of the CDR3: TGTGCCGGCGGGCCTAGCGGGAACCAAGAGACCCAGTACTTC. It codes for CAGGPSGNQETQYF.

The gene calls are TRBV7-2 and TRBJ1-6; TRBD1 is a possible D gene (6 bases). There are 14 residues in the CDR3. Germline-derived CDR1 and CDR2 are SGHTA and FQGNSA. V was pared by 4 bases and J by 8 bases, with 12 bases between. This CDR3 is CASSSSQGYSPLHF. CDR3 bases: TGTGCCAGCAGCTCCTCACAGGGCTATTCACCCCTCCACTTT.